This T cell receptor (beta chain) was documented in a study of shared clonotypes between healthy human individuals. Caucasian adults residing in Nashville, Tennessee made up all the donors. Authors' methods: Junction-only sequences produced by ImmunoSEQ had no quality scores, so filtering differed. Assay: immunoSEQ multiplex PCR; the TCRdb copy retains only in-frame clones and omits some. V, J and clone size are those of that table, while D and trimming were read from the DNA. The sample lists a few million clones, approximately 96% seen once, with roughly 0.13% in the top ten. The trim removed 6 bases at V and 2 bases at J, leaving 6 bases unmatched. Germline lookup yields CDR1 MNHNS and CDR2 SASEGT. This CDR3 has 14 amino acids. Study-level points and caveats: Memory subsets generally showed lower estimated richness than naive subsets.

With regard to this clone: Its antigen is still unknown.

The J gene is TRBJ2-7, the V gene TRBV6-1; 8 bases fit TRBD2. The clonotype was recovered from a man aged 18 to 30 in good health. Sample: naive CD4+ T cells sorted from blood. The subset is: CD45RA+ positively selected. The CDR3: CASRRTSTAYEQYF. The CDR3 DNA reads TGTGCCAGCAGAAGGACTAGCACCGCCTACGAGCAGTACTTC.